This T cell receptor (beta chain) was observed in a study of T-cell reconstitution after alpha-beta-depleted transplantation in children. J was trimmed by 3 bases and V by 7 bases; bases with no gene match: 5. CDR3 length: 14 residues. Germline assignment: CDR1 SQVTM and CDR2 ANQGSEA. Preparing the TCRbeta library involved the use of unique molecular identifiers. In TCRdb, the PCR reads were re-called with MiXCR into one record per CDR3 protein. The sample contains some 840,000 distinct CDR3 sequences, around 17% of which appear only once. Study-level results: After transplant, at about two months, alpha-beta T cells were reportedly derived from several hundred expanded graft clones. Hyperexpanded clones declined; after one year, newly produced T cells mostly supplied diversity.

In its sample, this clonotype was seen a few times. Its antigen is currently unknown. The source is a male patient between 5 and 17 years old who had a stem cell transplant for acute lymphoblastic leukemia, so the T cells may come from the graft donor. The material was PBMCs, mostly from graft donor cells, obtained 360 days after TCRalphabeta/CD19-depleted stem cell transplant. The gene calls are TRBV29-1 and TRBJ1-5, with 11 bases fitting TRBD1. This CDR3 reads CSAGTGGLNQPQHF. DNA for the CDR3: TGCAGCGCTGGGACAGGGGGACTCAATCAGCCCCAGCATTTT.